The 7 T cell receptor beta chains below all came from one sample that was sequenced in a study of CD8+CD57+ T cells in acquired aplastic anemia. CD8+CD57+ cell expansion had been shown by flow cytometry in patients chosen for sequencing. Profiling of TCR beta VDJ combinations and CDR3 sequences used genomic DNA as template. TCRdb analysed the reads with MiXCR anew, one entry per CDR3 protein. The sample includes 450,000 to 600,000 distinct CDR3 sequences, approximately 33% seen only once; the top ten take 0.82%. Sequencing input: sorted CD4+, CD8+, or CD8+CD57+ T cells (not recorded which) from PBMCs. Receptor source: a human donor with aplastic anemia.

This clonotype has only one observation. This chain links TRBV7-9 with TRBJ1-2, with a tentative D call TRBD1 (6 bases). V lost 4 bases, J lost 9 bases, and 12 bases lay in between. Germline CDR1 is SEHNR and CDR2 is FQNEAQ (reference sequence). The CDR3 contains 12 residues. CDR3 sequence (DNA): TGTGCCAGCAGCTCCGAGGGGGATCGCTACACCTTC. Protein sequence: CASSSEGDRYTF.

The J gene is TRBJ1-1, the V gene TRBV9; D remains unclear. Between the trimmed V and J ends, which lost 0 bases and 5 bases, there was a span of 11 bases. The CDR3 runs to 14 residues. Germline V lookup: CDR1 SGDLS, CDR2 YYNGEE. The CDR3 DNA reads as TGTGCCAGCAGCGTAGTGCCCGGAGGGACTGAAGCTTTCTTT. Encoded protein: CASSVVPGGTEAFF.

In its sample, this clonotype was seen once. The rearrangement uses TRBV7-9 and TRBJ2-3; D is unresolved. CDR1 is SEHNR, CDR2 FQNEAQ, per germline (reference sequence). V lost 6 bases and J lost 6, with 10 bases in between. CDR3 length equals 12 residues. CDR3 bases: TGTGCCAGCAGATTTTCGGAGGATACGCAGTATTTT. This translates into CASRFSEDTQYF.

The sample holds many counts of this clonotype. The genes are TRBV14 and TRBJ2-7; D not resolved. Germline V gene lookup returns CDR1 SGHDN and CDR2 FVKESK. The CDR3 is made up of 12 amino acids. With 4 bases removed from V and 2 bases from J, the gap between germline ends came to 6 bases. CDR3 in amino acids: CASSPTAYEQYF. In DNA, the CDR3 is TGTGCCAGCAGCCCTACCGCCTACGAGCAGTACTTC.

The J gene is TRBJ2-7, the V gene TRBV4-1; TRBD2 agrees at 10 bases. The germline gives CDR1 MGHRA, CDR2 YSYEKL. CDR3 length: 15 amino acids. J lost 4 bases, V lost 1 base, and 4 bases had no gene match. The CDR3, as DNA: TGCGCCAGCAGCCAAGTCGAGACTAGCGGGTACGAGCAGTACTTC. This codes for CASSQVETSGYEQYF.

This clonotype has just a few counts. This chain uses TRBV15 with TRBJ2-7; 11 bases are shared with TRBD2. In germline, CDR1 is LNHNV, CDR2 YYDKDF (reference sequence). CDR3 length equals 14 residues. Unmatched junction bases numbered 3, after V lost 3 bases and J lost 5 bases. The CDR3 DNA follows: TGTGCCACCAGCAGGACTAGCGGGAAAGACGAGCAGTACTTC. Translated, it gives CATSRTSGKDEQYF. Combining the CDR3 with reference TRBV15 and TRBJ2-7 gives the whole variable domain DAMVIQNPRYQVTQFGKPVTLSCSQTLNHNVMYWYQQKSSQAPKLLFHYYDKDFNNEADTPDNFQSRRPNTSFCFLDIRSPGLGDTAMYLCATSRTSGKDEQYFGPGTRLTVT.

This clonotype was observed a handful of times. V gene TRBV5-6 combines with J gene TRBJ1-1, with D possibly TRBD1 on 5 matching bases. The V end was cut by 0 bases, the J end by 7 bases, with 10 bases between. Germline V gives CDR1 SGHDT, CDR2 YYEEEE. The CDR3 consists of 13 residues. The CDR3 spells CASSLDEGNEAFF. The CDR3 DNA is TGTGCCAGCAGCTTGGACGAGGGGAATGAAGCTTTCTTT.